One and the same sample provided the 17 T cell receptor beta chains below, sequenced in a study of molecular identifiers for immune sequencing clone quantification. A single record per CDR3 protein comes from TCRdb applying MiXCR to the PCR reads. Of about 300,000 distinct CDR3 sequences in the sample, 20% to 25% were seen once. Specimen: naive CD8+ T cells from blood, with Jurkat cell RNA spiked in. This sample's subset: FACS-sorted CD8+CD4-CCR7+CD45RA+ naive T cells. These TCRs come from a human donor in good health. Some libraries in this study had Jurkat cell RNA spiked in.

This clonotype came up many times. The chain uses TRBV20-1 and TRBJ2-7, with 9 bases aligning to TRBD2. Unmatched junction bases numbered 2, after V lost 2 bases and J lost 3 bases. Germline CDR1 reads DFQATT; CDR2 reads SNEGSKA (reference sequence). This CDR3 comprises 13 residues. Here the CDR3 reads CSARLAGYYEQYF. CDR3 sequence (DNA): TGCAGTGCTAGACTAGCGGGGTACTACGAGCAGTACTTC.

This clonotype was picked up many times. The chain uses TRBV5-7 and TRBJ2-2; D not resolved. TRBV5-7 is an open reading frame, and its role is uncertain. With 2 bases removed from V and 5 bases from J, the gap between germline ends came to 13 bases. The length of the CDR3 is 15 residues. The CDR3 coding sequence is TGTGCCAGCAGCTTTCAAATTCTCACGACCGGGGAGCTGTTTTTT. This codes for CASSFQILTTGELFF.

The rearrangement links TRBV5-6 to TRBJ1-1; D is possibly TRBD1 (5 bases). CDR3 length: 15 amino acids. The V end was cut by 4 bases, the J end by 5 bases, with 18 bases between. CDR1 and CDR2 (germline): SGHDT, YYEEEE. CDR3: CASSKWTGEGTEAFF. The CDR3 region has the DNA TGTGCCAGCAGCAAATGGACGGGGGAGGGAACTGAAGCTTTCTTT. The full variable domain, in which reference TRBV5-6 and TRBJ1-1 provide the parts outside the CDR3, is DAGVTQSPTHLIKTRGQQVTLRCSPKSGHDTVSWYQQALGQGPQFIFQYYEEEERQRGNFPDRFSGHQFPNYSSELNVNALLLGDSALYLCASSKWTGEGTEAFFGQGTRLTVV.

The V call is TRBV3-1, the J call TRBJ2-3; unclear D gene. Deletions cut 0 bases from V and 2 bases from J, with 9 bases between. The CDR3 spans 15 residues. CDR1 and CDR2 from the germline V gene are LGHDT and YNNKEL (reference sequence). The CDR3 DNA reads as TGTGCCAGCAGCCAAGACCCCGAAGACACAGATACGCAGTATTTT. Amino acids: CASSQDPEDTDTQYF.

This clonotype was seen only a few times. The J gene is TRBJ2-2, the V gene TRBV20-1, with TRBD2 matching 12 bases. Germline-derived CDR1 and CDR2 are DFQATT and SNEGSKA (reference sequence). Trimming cost V 1 base and J 3 bases; bases outside gene matches: 12. This CDR3 spans 19 amino acids. This CDR3 reads CSARGTSGGPGVHTGELFF. In nucleotides, the CDR3 is TGCAGTGCTAGAGGAACTAGCGGGGGGCCAGGGGTTCACACCGGGGAGCTGTTTTTT.

As to this clonotype: A clone one base away is much larger, so this may be a read error. The conserved phenylalanine or tryptophan is not found at the CDR3 terminus, so this likely reflects a read error. The chain joins TRBV9 to TRBJ2-6; no reliable D call. This CDR3 has 17 residues. The germline gives CDR1 SGDLS, CDR2 YYNGEE. Trimming shortened V by 0 bases and J by 5 bases, and 15 bases separated the two germline ends. The DNA for the CDR3 is TGTGCCAGCAGCGTAGGTTTAGCCCCCTCACGGGCCAACGTCCTGACTTCC. This encodes CASSVGLAPSRANVLTS.

This clonotype was detected a few times. This CDR3 is CASSPRSPWDSTNEKLFF. CDR3 bases: TGTGCCAGCTCACCACGGAGTCCCTGGGACTCAACTAATGAAAAACTGTTTTTT. This chain uses TRBV18 with TRBJ1-4, with a tentative D call TRBD1 (5 bases). V was shortened by 1 base and J by 0 bases, with 15 bases between the two germline ends. The CDR3 loop spans 18 amino acids. Germline V lookup: CDR1 KGHSH, CDR2 LQKENI.

This clonotype was recorded many times. This chain connects TRBV4-3 to TRBJ2-7, with TRBD1 matching 10 bases. CDR1 is LGHNA and CDR2 is YSLEER in the germline V gene. The CDR3 consists of 19 residues. J was trimmed by 3 bases and V by 0 bases; bases with no gene match: 14. DNA for the CDR3: TGCGCCAGCAGCCAAGATGGTGGGGGACAGGGACAGGGGTACTACGAGCAGTACTTC. Translating it yields CASSQDGGGQGQGYYEQYF.

This clonotype came up once. A much bigger clone sits one base away, suggesting this may be a read error. This CDR3 is missing its conserved last phenylalanine or tryptophan, likely due to a read error. The V gene is TRBV19, the J gene TRBJ2-7; no definite D call. The V end lost 1 base, the J end lost 0 bases, and 7 bases lay between the germline ends. In germline, CDR1 is LNHDA, CDR2 SQIVND (reference sequence). This CDR3 comprises 14 residues. The CDR3 DNA is TGTGCCAGTAGTATAGGCAGCAGCTCCTACGAGCAGTACCTC. Its protein is CASSIGSSSYEQYL.

Notes on this clonotype: One junction end does not reproduce the germline sequence, and a read error may be involved. The rearrangement links TRBV27 to TRBJ1-5; D unresolved. This CDR3 has 14 amino acids. Looked up from germline, CDR1 is MNHEY and CDR2 is SMNVEV (reference sequence). The CDR3 DNA reads as TGTGCCAGCAGTTTACAAGGCAGTAATCAGCTCCAGCATTTT. Amino acids: CASSLQGSNQLQHF.

This clonotype was seen repeatedly, ten times or more. The V and J genes are TRBV2 and TRBJ2-3, with D maybe TRBD2 (7 bases). Germline V CDR1 and CDR2: SNHLY, FYNNEI. Deletions cut 0 bases from V and 6 bases from J, with 13 bases between. This CDR3 has 15 residues. In nucleotides, the CDR3 is TGTGCCAGCAGTGAAGCTCTGGGGGGGCCCGATACGCAGTATTTT. Protein product: CASSEALGGPDTQYF.

In the case of this clonotype: A much larger clonotype is one base distant, so this may be a read error. The chain joins TRBV14 to TRBJ2-4, with D possibly called TRBD1 or TRBD2 (6 bases each). Germline loops: CDR1 SGHDN, CDR2 FVKESK. The CDR3 is 18 amino acids. The CDR3 protein is CASGQDGFGGYDKNIQYF. In DNA, the CDR3 is TGTGCCAGCGGCCAAGATGGGTTCGGGGGCTATGACAAAAACATTCAGTACTTC.

This clonotype appeared a few times. The chain is built from TRBV28 and TRBJ1-5; TRBD1 aligns across 10 bases. Trimming cost V 6 bases and J 2 bases; bases outside gene matches: 7. The V gene's germline CDR1 is MDHEN and CDR2 SYDVKM. CDR3 length: 16 residues. This CDR3 reads CASSSSGTGGNQPQHF. The CDR3 nucleotides are TGTGCCAGCAGCTCTAGCGGGACAGGGGGCAATCAGCCCCAGCATTTT.

This clonotype was recorded many times. V and J are TRBV19 and TRBJ2-7; D remains unclear. V was shortened by 3 bases and J by 5 bases, with 11 bases between the two germline ends. The CDR3 loop spans 13 amino acids. CDR1 and CDR2 (germline): LNHDA, SQIVND (reference sequence). The CDR3 loop reads CASSISRIHEQYF. The CDR3 DNA reads as TGTGCCAGTAGTATCTCGCGTATCCACGAGCAGTACTTC. Complete variable domain (other parts from reference TRBV19 and TRBJ2-7): DGGITQSPKYLFRKEGQNVTLSCEQNLNHDAMYWYRQDPGQGLRLIYYSQIVNDFQKGDIAEGYSVSREKKESFPLTVTSAQKNPTAFYLCASSISRIHEQYFGPGTRLTVT.

To note about this clonotype: A much larger clone sits a single nucleotide away, making a read error possible. The chain joins TRBV7-9 to TRBJ1-5; possible D gene TRBD1, 5 bases. Germline V gives CDR1 SEHNR, CDR2 FQNEAQ (reference sequence). This CDR3 contains 15 residues. Here the CDR3 reads CASSLGLDSDQPQHF. CDR3 bases: TGTGCCAGCAGCTTGGGACTGGATAGCGATCAGCCCCAGCATTTT.

A remark on this clonotype: An end of the junction does not agree with germline; a read error may underlie this. This chain links TRBV2 with TRBJ2-5, with TRBD2 matching 12 bases. The CDR3 runs to 15 residues. CDR1 is SNHLY and CDR2 is FYNNEI in the germline V gene. CDR3 DNA sequence: TGTGCCAGCAGTTCGACTAGCGGGGGCCAAGAGATCCAGTACTTC. Translation: CASSSTSGGQEIQYF. The whole variable domain, filled in from reference TRBV2 and TRBJ2-5, reads EPEVTQTPSHQVTQMGQEVILRCVPISNHLYFYWYRQILGQKVEFLVSFYNNEISEKSEIFDDQFSVERPDGSNFTLKIRSTKLEDSAMYFCASSSTSGGQEIQYFGPGTRLLVL.

Remarks on this clonotype: A much larger clone lies one base from this, so it may be a read error. The chain combines TRBV9 with TRBJ2-7; D ambiguous. V lost 6 bases to trimming and J lost 6 bases, with 16 bases between them. The CDR3 has 13 amino acids. Looked up from germline, CDR1 is SGDLS and CDR2 is YYNGEE. CDR3 coding DNA: TGTGCCAGCAACGTCGTCACCATGGGCGAGCAGTACTTC. It translates to CASNVVTMGEQYF.